Sequencing of this T cell receptor beta chain was carried out in a study of T cell responses to AZD1222 COVID-19 vaccine. This table comes from immunoSEQ multiplex PCR, and its TCRdb copy is limited to in-frame clones, with some not included. The sample carries about 140,000 clones, around nine tenths recorded once. This CDR3 contains 13 residues. Germline V lookup: CDR1 GTSNPN, CDR2 SVGIG (reference sequence). The receptor was isolated from an adult who received the AZD1222 COVID-19 vaccine. Material: peripheral blood, obtained 28 days after the second AZD1222 dose. This sequence joins TRBV30 and TRBJ1-3; D is perhaps TRBD1 (5 bases). The CDR3, as DNA: TGTGCAACCGACAGAGTCTCTGGAAACACCATATATTTT. It is translated as CATDRVSGNTIYF.